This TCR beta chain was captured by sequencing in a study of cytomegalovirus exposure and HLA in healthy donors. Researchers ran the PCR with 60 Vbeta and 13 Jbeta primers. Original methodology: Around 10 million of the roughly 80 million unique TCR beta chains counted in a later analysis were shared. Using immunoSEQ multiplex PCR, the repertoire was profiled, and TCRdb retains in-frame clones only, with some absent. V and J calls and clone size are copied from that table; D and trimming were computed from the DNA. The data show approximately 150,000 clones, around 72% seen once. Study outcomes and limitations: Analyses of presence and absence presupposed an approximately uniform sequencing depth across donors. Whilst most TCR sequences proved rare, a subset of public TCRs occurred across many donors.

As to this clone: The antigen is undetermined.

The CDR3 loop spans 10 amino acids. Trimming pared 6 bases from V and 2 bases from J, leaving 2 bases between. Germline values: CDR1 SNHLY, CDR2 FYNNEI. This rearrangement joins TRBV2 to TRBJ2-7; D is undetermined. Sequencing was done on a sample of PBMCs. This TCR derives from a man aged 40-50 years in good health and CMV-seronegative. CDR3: CASSAYEQYF. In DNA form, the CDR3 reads TGTGCCAGCAGCGCCTACGAGCAGTACTTC.